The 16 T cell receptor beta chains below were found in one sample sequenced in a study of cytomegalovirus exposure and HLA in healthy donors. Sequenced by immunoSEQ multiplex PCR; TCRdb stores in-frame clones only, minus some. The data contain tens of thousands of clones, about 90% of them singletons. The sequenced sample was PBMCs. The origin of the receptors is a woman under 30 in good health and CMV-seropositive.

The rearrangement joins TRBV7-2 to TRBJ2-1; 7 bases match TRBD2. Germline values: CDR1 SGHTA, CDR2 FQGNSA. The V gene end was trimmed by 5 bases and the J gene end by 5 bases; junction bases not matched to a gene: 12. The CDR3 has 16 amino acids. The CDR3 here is CASSGGSGVVNNEQFF. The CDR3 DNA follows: TGTGCCAGCAGCGGGGGAAGCGGGGTAGTTAACAATGAGCAGTTCTTC.

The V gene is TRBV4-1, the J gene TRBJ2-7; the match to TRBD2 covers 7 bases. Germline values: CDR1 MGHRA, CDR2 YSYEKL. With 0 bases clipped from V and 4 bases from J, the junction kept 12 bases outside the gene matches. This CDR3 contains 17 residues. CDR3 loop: CASSQERAGTIPYEQYF. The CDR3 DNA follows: TGCGCCAGCAGCCAAGAGAGAGCCGGGACTATACCTTACGAGCAGTACTTC.

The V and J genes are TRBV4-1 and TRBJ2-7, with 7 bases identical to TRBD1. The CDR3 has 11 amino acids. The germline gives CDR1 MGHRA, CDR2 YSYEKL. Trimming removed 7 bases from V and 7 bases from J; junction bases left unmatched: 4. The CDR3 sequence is CASNSGGEQYF. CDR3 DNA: TGCGCCAGCAATTCAGGGGGTGAGCAGTACTTC.

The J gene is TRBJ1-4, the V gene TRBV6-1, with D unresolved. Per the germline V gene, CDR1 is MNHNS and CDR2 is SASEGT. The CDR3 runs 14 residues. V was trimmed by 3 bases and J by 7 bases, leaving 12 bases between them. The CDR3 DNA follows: TGTGCCAGCAGTGAGGGTGATCGGGGTGAAAAACTGTTTTTT. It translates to CASSEGDRGEKLFF.

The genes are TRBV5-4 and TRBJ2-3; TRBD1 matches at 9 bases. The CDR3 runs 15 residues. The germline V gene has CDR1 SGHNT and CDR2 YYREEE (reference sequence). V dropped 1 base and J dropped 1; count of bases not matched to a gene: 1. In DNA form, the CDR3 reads TGTGCCAGCAGCTTGTGGACAGGGGGCACAGATACGCAGTATTTT. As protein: CASSLWTGGTDTQYF.

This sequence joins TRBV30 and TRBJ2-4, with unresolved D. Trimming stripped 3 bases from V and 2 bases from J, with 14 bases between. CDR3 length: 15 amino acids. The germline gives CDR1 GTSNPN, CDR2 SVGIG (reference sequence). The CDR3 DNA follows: TGTGCCTGGAGCCACCCGCTCAGGTCCAAAAACATTCAGTACTTC. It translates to CAWSHPLRSKNIQYF. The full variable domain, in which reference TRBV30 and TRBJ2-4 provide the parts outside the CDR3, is SQTIHQWPATLVQPVGSPLSLECTVEGTSNPNLYWYRQAAGRGLQLLFYSVGIGQISSEVPQNLSASRPQDRQFILSSKKLLLSDSGFYLCAWSHPLRSKNIQYFGAGTRLSVL.

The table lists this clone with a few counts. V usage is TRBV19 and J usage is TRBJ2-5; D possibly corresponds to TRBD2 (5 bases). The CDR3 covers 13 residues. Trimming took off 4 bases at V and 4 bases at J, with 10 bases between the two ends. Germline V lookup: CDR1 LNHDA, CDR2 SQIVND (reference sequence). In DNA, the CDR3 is TGTGCCAGTAGTACTGGACGGGGAGAGACCCAGTACTTC. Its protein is CASSTGRGETQYF.

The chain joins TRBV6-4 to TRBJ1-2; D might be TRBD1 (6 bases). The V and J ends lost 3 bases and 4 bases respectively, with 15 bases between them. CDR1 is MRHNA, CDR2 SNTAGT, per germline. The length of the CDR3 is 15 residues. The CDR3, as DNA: TGTGCCAGCAGTGATGGGCAGGGGAACGTCTATGGCTACACCTTC. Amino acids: CASSDGQGNVYGYTF.

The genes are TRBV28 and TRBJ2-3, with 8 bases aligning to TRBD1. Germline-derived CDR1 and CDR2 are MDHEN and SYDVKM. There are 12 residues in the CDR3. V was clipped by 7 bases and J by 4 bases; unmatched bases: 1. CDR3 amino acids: CASTGGSDTQYF. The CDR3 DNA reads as TGTGCCAGCACAGGGGGCTCAGATACGCAGTATTTT.

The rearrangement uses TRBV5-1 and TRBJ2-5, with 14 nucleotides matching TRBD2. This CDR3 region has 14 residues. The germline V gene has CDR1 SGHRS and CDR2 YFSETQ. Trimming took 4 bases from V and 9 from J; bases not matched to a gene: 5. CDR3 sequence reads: CASSDGTSGGPQYF. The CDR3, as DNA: TGCGCCAGCAGCGACGGGACTAGCGGGGGCCCCCAGTACTTC. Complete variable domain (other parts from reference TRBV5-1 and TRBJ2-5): KAGVTQTPRYLIKTRGQQVTLSCSPISGHRSVSWYQQTPGQGLQFLFEYFSETQRNKGNFPGRFSGRQFSNSRSEMNVSTLELGDSALYLCASSDGTSGGPQYFGPGTRLLVL.

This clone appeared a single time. CDR3 amino acids: CASSSRQFWETQYF. CDR3 DNA sequence: TGTGCCAGCAGTAGTCGACAGTTTTGGGAGACCCAGTACTTC. The rearrangement links TRBV28 to TRBJ2-5, with D possibly being TRBD1 (5 bases). Trimming shortened V by 5 bases and J by 5 bases, and 15 bases separated the two germline ends. The CDR3 contains 14 residues. CDR1 and CDR2 (germline): MDHEN, SYDVKM.

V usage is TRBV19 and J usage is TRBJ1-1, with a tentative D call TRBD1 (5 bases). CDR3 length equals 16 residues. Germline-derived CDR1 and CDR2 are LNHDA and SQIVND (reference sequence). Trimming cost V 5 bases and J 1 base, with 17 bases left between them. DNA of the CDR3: TGTGCCAGTAGTTTGGGGGGACTAGACAAGAACACTGAAGCTTTCTTT. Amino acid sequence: CASSLGGLDKNTEAFF.

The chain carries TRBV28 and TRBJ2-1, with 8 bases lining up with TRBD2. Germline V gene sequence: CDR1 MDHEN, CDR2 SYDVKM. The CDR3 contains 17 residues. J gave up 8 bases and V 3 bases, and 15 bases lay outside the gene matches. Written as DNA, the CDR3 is TGTGCCAGCAGTTTTAAGGTCCGCGGGAGGATTAACTATGAGCAGTTCTTC. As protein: CASSFKVRGRINYEQFF.

CDR3 sequence reads: CANRIPRDRVGRETQYF. The CDR3, as DNA: TGCGCCAACCGGATTCCGAGGGACAGGGTTGGACGAGAGACCCAGTACTTC. The chain recombines TRBV5-1 with TRBJ2-5; 9 bases map to TRBD1. J was trimmed by 4 bases and V by 9 bases; bases with no gene match: 19. Germline CDR1 reads SGHRS; CDR2 reads YFSETQ. CDR3 length: 17 amino acids.

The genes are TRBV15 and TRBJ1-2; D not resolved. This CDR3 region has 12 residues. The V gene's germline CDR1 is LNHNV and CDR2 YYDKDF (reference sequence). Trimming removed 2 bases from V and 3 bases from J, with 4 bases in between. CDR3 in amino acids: CATSRQYYGYTF. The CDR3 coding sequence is TGTGCCACCAGCAGACAGTACTATGGCTACACCTTC.

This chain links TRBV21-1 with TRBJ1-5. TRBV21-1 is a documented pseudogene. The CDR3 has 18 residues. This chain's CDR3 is CASSKRGGRQYSNQPQHF. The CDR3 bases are TGTGCCAGCAGCAAAAGGGGGGGCAGACAGTATAGCAATCAGCCCCAGCATTTT.